The entry that follows covers one T cell receptor beta chain sequence. Only in-frame clones appear in the TCRdb table, and some are missing; sequencing was by immunoSEQ multiplex PCR. The profile covers over 100,000 clones, with roughly 87% appearing a single time and about 2.5% taken by the ten largest. This sample stems from a study of T cell responses to AZD1222 COVID-19 vaccine. The V segment lost 1 base and the J segment 5 bases; nucleotides outside the gene matches: 6. The V gene's germline CDR1 is SGHTA and CDR2 FQGTGA. The CDR3 is 15 residues long. The receptor comes from an adult who received the AZD1222 COVID-19 vaccine. This sequence joins TRBV7-3 and TRBJ2-5; 8 bases agree with TRBD2. The specimen was peripheral blood, collected 28 days after the second AZD1222 dose. CDR3 loop: CASSLKAGGVETQYF. CDR3 in DNA: TGTGCCAGCAGCTTAAAGGCGGGGGGTGTTGAGACCCAGTACTTC.